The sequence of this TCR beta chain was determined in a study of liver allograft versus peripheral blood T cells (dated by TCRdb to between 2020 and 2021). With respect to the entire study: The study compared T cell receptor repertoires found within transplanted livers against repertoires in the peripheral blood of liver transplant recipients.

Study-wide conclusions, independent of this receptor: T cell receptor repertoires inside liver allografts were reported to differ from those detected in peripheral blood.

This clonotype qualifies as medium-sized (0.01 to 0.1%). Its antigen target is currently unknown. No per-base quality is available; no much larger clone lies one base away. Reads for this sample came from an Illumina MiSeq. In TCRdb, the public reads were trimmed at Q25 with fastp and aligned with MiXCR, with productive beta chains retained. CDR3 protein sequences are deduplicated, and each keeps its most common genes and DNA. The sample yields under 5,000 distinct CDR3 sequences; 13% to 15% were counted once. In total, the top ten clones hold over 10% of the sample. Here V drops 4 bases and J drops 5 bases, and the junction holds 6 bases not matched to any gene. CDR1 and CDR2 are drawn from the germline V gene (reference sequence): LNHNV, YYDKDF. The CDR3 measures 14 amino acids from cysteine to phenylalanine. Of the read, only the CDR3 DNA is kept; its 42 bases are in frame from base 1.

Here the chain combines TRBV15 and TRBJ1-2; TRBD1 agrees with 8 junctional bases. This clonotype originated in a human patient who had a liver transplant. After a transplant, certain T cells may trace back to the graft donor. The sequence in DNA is TGTGCCACCAGCATCGACAGGGGTCCTTATGGCTACACCTTC. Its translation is CATSIDRGPYGYTF.